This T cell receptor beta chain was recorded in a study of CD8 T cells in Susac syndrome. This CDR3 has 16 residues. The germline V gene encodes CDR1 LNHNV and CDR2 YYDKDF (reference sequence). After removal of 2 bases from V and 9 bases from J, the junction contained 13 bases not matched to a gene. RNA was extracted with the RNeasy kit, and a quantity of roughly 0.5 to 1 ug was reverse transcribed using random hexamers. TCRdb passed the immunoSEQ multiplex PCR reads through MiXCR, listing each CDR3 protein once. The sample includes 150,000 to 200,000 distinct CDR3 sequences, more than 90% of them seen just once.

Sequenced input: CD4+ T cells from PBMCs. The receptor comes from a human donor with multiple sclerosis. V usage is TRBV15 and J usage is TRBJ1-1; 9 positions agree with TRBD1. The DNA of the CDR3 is TGTGCCACCAGCAGATCGGGACAGGGTGATCTTAGGAAAGCTTTCTTT. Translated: CATSRSGQGDLRKAFF.